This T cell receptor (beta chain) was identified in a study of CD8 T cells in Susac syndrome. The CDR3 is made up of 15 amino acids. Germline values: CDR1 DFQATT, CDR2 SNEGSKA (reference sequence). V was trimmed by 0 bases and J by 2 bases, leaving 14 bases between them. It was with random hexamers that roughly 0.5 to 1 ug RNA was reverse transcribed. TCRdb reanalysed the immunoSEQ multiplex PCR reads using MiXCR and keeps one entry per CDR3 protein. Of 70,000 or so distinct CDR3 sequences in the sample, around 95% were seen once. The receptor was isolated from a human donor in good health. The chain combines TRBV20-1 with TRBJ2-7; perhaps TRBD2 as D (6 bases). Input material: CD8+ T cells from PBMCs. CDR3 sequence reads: CSARDPGSPAYEQYF. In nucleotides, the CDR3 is TGCAGTGCTAGAGACCCCGGGAGTCCCGCCTACGAGCAGTACTTC.